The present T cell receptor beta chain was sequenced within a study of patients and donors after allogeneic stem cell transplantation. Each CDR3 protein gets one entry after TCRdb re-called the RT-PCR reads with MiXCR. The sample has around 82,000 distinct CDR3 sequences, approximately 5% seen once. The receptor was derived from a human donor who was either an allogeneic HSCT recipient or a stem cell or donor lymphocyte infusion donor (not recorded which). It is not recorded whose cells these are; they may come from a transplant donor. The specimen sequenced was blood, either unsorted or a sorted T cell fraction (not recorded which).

The DNA for the CDR3 is TGTGCCAGCAGCCCCCCCGGGGGTAGCGGGAGGGGCGCGCAGTATTTT. Its protein product is CASSPPGGSGRGAQYF. This rearrangement joins TRBV14 to TRBJ2-3; 11 bases map to TRBD2. CDR1 SGHDN and CDR2 FVKESK come from the germline V gene. There are 16 residues in the CDR3. Trimming cost V 4 bases and J 10 bases; bases outside gene matches: 13.